These 16 T cell receptor beta chains were all obtained from the same sample, sequenced in a study of blood T cell repertoires in COVID-19. Generated by immunoSEQ multiplex PCR, the TCRdb table keeps only in-frame clones and is missing some. The sample records around 250,000 clones, 70% to 90% being singletons. Specimen: peripheral blood. The receptors were gathered from a man younger than 35 with active or convalescent COVID-19.

The rearrangement joins TRBV5-1 to TRBJ2-5; 9 bases agree with TRBD2. Per the germline V gene, CDR1 is SGHRS and CDR2 is YFSETQ. The ends lost 4 bases at V and 2 bases at J; junction bases unmatched: 6. The CDR3 has 15 residues. The CDR3 coding sequence is TGCGCCAGCAGCAGGAGCGGGGGGCAACAAGAGACCCAGTACTTC. This encodes CASSRSGGQQETQYF.

J is TRBJ2-7 and V is TRBV5-1; 11 bases map to TRBD1. This CDR3 is built from 15 residues. V trimming: 4 bases; J trimming: 2 bases; junction bases outside the gene matches: 5. Germline CDR1 and CDR2: SGHRS and YFSETQ. The chain's CDR3 is CASSAGTGGAYEQYF. In nucleotides, the CDR3 is TGCGCCAGCAGCGCCGGGACAGGGGGGGCCTACGAGCAGTACTTC.

The chain is built from TRBV14 and TRBJ1-2; D not resolved. This CDR3 contains 15 residues. CDR1 SGHDN and CDR2 FVKESK come from the germline V gene. Trimming left V 2 bases short and J 0 bases short, with 10 bases between. The CDR3 is CASSQYDGTNYGYTF. The CDR3 DNA sequence: TGTGCCAGCAGCCAATATGACGGGACTAACTATGGCTACACCTTC.

The chain links TRBV14 to TRBJ1-3, with D possibly TRBD1 on 6 matching bases. Per germline, CDR1 SGHDN and CDR2 FVKESK. The V and J ends lost 4 bases and 4 bases respectively, with 14 bases between them. The CDR3 loop spans 15 amino acids. CDR3 in amino acids: CASSLQGFQGNTIYF. The CDR3 nucleotides are TGTGCCAGCAGCCTACAGGGATTCCAAGGAAACACCATATATTTT.

The chain is built from TRBV6-5 and TRBJ1-2, with D perhaps matching TRBD1 (6 bases). Germline V gene sequence: CDR1 MNHEY, CDR2 SVGAGI. Trimming removed 10 bases at V and 6 bases at J, with 15 bases between. CDR3 length: 12 residues. The CDR3 sequence is CATSGGADGYTF. In DNA form, the CDR3 reads TGTGCCACCAGCGGGGGGGCCGATGGCTACACCTTC.

To note about this clone: Other DNA sequences within the sample encode an identical CDR3. The chain links TRBV7-2 to TRBJ2-3, with D uncertain. The germline V gene encodes CDR1 SGHTA and CDR2 FQGNSA. V was cut by 6 bases and J by 6 bases, with 13 bases left in between. The CDR3 extends over 13 amino acids. The CDR3 sequence: CASSLSPGDTQYF. CDR3 DNA: TGTGCCAGCAGTTTAAGCCCGGGTGATACGCAGTATTTT.

The chain couples TRBV23-1 to TRBJ1-2; 9 bases agree with TRBD1. TRBV23-1 is an open reading frame whose function is uncertain. There are 15 residues in the CDR3. V lost 0 bases, J lost 6 bases, and 5 bases stayed unmatched. The CDR3 loop is CASSQSGGQGNGYTF. For the CDR3, the DNA is TGCGCCAGCAGTCAATCGGGAGGACAGGGGAATGGCTACACCTTC.

This chain connects TRBV7-6 to TRBJ2-5; 10 nucleotides line up with TRBD2. V trimming: 1 base; J trimming: 1 base; junction bases outside the gene matches: 6. CDR1 and CDR2 from the germline V gene are SGHVS and FNYEAQ. This CDR3 comprises 17 residues. The CDR3 sequence is CASSLGPSGGSQETQYF. DNA of the CDR3: TGTGCCAGCAGCTTAGGACCTAGCGGGGGCTCCCAAGAGACCCAGTACTTC.

The chain combines TRBV7-9 with TRBJ1-4; tentative D call: TRBD1 (5 bases). The CDR3 totals 15 residues. Germline V CDR1 and CDR2: SEHNR, FQNEAQ (reference sequence). The germline V and J ends were trimmed by 1 base and 4 bases, with 10 bases remaining between them. CDR3 DNA: TGTGCCAGCAGCTTAGAGGCAGGGAATAATGAAAAACTGTTTTTT. Its protein is CASSLEAGNNEKLFF.

The chain recombines TRBV15 with TRBJ2-1, with 11 bases matching TRBD2. Looked up from germline, CDR1 is LNHNV and CDR2 is YYDKDF (reference sequence). With 7 bases clipped from V and 15 bases from J, the junction kept 14 bases outside the gene matches. This CDR3 comprises 14 residues. The DNA for the CDR3 is TGTGCCACCAACGCCGGGACAACGACTAGCGGGACGTTCTTC. Amino acids: CATNAGTTTSGTFF.

This chain joins TRBV6-2 or TRBV6-3 and TRBJ1-2; D call uncertain. This CDR3 spans 11 amino acids. The germline gives CDR1 MNHEY, CDR2 SVGEGT. V was cut by 0 bases and J by 8 bases, with 4 bases left in between. This chain's CDR3 is CASSYSLGYTF. CDR3 sequence (DNA): TGTGCCAGCAGTTACTCTCTCGGCTACACCTTC.

This clone was observed a handful of times. The chain employs TRBV19 and TRBJ2-2, with TRBD1 matching over 10 bases. The CDR3 length is 16 residues. Trimming at V came to 7 bases and at J to 3 bases, leaving 8 bases not matched to a gene. Germline CDR1 and CDR2: LNHDA and SQIVND (reference sequence). Here the CDR3 reads CASTLWGTGDTGELFF. DNA for the CDR3: TGTGCCAGTACTCTTTGGGGGACAGGGGACACCGGGGAGCTGTTTTTT.

A single count supports this clone. The CDR3 here is CASRRSGASTDTQYF. The CDR3 nucleotides read TGCGCCAGCAGAAGGAGCGGAGCCAGCACAGATACGCAGTATTTT. The V call is TRBV5-1, the J call TRBJ2-3, with D possibly matching TRBD2 (5 bases). Germline V gene lookup returns CDR1 SGHRS and CDR2 YFSETQ. The V end lost 5 bases, the J end lost 0 bases, and 13 bases lay between the germline ends. The CDR3 is 15 amino acids.

The chain combines TRBV5-1 with TRBJ2-5, with 8 bases aligning to TRBD1. Trimming took 0 bases from V and 1 from J; bases not matched to a gene: 8. The CDR3 has 17 amino acids. Germline assignment: CDR1 SGHRS and CDR2 YFSETQ. The CDR3 nucleotides are TGCGCCAGCAGCTTGGGAGGGGACAGGACCGGCCAAGAGACCCAGTACTTC. Its protein product is CASSLGGDRTGQETQYF. Full variable domain (missing parts from reference TRBV5-1 and TRBJ2-5): KAGVTQTPRYLIKTRGQQVTLSCSPISGHRSVSWYQQTPGQGLQFLFEYFSETQRNKGNFPGRFSGRQFSNSRSEMNVSTLELGDSALYLCASSLGGDRTGQETQYFGPGTRLLVL.

The CDR3 DNA is TGTGCCAGCAGCTTATCCTTATCTAATGAAAAACTGTTTTTT. Its translation: CASSLSLSNEKLFF. V is TRBV7-2 and J is TRBJ1-4; D gene ambiguous. V shed 2 bases and J shed 3 bases, with 7 bases lying between them. The CDR3 has 14 residues. The germline V gene encodes CDR1 SGHTA and CDR2 FQGNSA.

This chain links TRBV9 with TRBJ2-3; D gene unclear. CDR1 is SGDLS and CDR2 is YYNGEE in the germline V gene. V was shortened by 4 bases and J by 4 bases, with 7 bases between the two germline ends. The CDR3 spans 12 residues. CDR3 sequence reads: CASSSSADTQYF. In DNA form, the CDR3 reads TGTGCCAGCAGCTCGTCGGCAGATACGCAGTATTTT.